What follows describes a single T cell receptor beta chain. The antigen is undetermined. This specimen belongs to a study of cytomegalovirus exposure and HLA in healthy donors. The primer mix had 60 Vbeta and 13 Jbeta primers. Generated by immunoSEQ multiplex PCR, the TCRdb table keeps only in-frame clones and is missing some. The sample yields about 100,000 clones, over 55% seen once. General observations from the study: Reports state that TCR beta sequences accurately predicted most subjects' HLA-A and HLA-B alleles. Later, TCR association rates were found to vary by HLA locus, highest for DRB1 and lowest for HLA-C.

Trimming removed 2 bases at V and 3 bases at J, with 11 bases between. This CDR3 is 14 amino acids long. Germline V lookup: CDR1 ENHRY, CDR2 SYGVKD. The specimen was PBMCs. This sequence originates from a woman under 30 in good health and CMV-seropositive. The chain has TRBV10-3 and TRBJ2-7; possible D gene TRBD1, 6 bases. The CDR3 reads CAISEEDSFYEQYF. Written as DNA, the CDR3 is TGTGCCATCAGTGAGGAGGACAGTTTCTACGAGCAGTACTTC.